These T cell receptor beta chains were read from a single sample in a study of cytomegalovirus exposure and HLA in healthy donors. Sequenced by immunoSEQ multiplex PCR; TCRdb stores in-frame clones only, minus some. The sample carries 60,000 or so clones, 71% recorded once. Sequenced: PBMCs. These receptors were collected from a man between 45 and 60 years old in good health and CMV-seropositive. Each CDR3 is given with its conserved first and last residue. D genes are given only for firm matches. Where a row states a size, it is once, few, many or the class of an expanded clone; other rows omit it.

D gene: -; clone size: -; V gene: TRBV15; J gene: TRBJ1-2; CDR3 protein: CATQSGSNYGYTF; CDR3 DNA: TGTGCCACACAATCTGGCAGTAACTATGGCTACACCTTC
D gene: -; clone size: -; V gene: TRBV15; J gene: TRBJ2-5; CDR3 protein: CATSRDLGEQETQYF; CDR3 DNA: TGTGCCACCAGCAGAGATCTAGGGGAACAAGAGACCCAGTACTTC
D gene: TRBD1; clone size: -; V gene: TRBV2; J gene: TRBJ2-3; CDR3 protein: CASRGQRTSTDTQYF; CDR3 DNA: TGTGCCAGCAGGGGACAGAGAACTAGCACAGATACGCAGTATTTT
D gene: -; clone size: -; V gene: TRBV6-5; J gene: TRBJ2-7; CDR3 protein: CASSSPGEKLPWF; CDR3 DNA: TGTGCCAGCAGTTCGCCAGGGGAAAAGTTGCCGTGGTTC
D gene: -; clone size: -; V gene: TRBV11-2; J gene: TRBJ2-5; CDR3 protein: CASSSGEGGQETQYF; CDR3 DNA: TGTGCCAGCAGCTCCGGTGAAGGGGGCCAAGAGACCCAGTACTTC
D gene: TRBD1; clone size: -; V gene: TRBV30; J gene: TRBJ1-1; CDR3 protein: CAWKRQGAGNTEAFF; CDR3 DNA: TGTGCCTGGAAAAGACAGGGGGCGGGGAACACTGAAGCTTTCTTT
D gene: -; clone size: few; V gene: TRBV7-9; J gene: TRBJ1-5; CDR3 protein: CASSSSGSNQPQHF; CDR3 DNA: TGTGCCAGCAGCTCGTCCGGGAGCAATCAGCCCCAGCATTTT
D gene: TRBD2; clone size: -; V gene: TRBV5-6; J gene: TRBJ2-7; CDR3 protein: CASSLAFRWTSGYHEQYF; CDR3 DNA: TGTGCCAGCAGCTTGGCATTTCGGTGGACTAGCGGCTACCACGAGCAGTACTTC
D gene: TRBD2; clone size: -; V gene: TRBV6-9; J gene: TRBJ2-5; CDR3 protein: CASTGGSQETQYF; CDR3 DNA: TGTGCCAGCACCGGGGGGTCTCAAGAGACCCAGTACTTC
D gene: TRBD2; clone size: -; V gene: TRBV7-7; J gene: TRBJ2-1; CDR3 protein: CASSPLGGRAWGEQFF; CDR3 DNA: TGTGCCAGCAGCCCCCTAGGCGGGAGGGCCTGGGGGGAGCAGTTCTTC
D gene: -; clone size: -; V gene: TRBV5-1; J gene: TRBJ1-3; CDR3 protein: CASSLRPTGPQGGNTIYF; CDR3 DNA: TGCGCCAGCAGCTTGAGACCCACCGGGCCACAGGGCGGAAACACCATATATTTT
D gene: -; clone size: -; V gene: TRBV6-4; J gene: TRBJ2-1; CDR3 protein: CASSDSEESYNEQFF; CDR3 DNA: TGTGCCAGCAGTGACTCAGAGGAATCCTACAATGAGCAGTTCTTC
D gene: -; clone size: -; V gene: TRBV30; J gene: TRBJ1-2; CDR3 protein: CALRRGGVYGYTF; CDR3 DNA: TGTGCCTTACGCCGCGGGGGGGTCTATGGCTACACCTTC
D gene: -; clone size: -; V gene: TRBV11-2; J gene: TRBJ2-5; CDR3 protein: CASSGTQGFGETQYF; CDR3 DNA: TGTGCCAGCAGCGGCACCCAGGGGTTCGGAGAGACCCAGTACTTC
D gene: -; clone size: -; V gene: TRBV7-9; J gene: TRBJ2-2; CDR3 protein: CASSLVRESGELFF; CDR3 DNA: TGTGCCAGCAGCTTAGTGCGGGAATCCGGGGAGCTGTTTTTT
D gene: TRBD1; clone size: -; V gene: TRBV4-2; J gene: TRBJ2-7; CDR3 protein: CASSQEPGQPHGEQYF; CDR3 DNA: TGTGCCAGCAGCCAAGAACCGGGACAGCCCCACGGAGAGCAGTACTTC
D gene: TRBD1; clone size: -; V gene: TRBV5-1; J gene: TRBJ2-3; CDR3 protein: CASSYGTGLRDTQYF; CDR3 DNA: TGCGCCAGCAGCTACGGGACAGGGCTAAGAGATACGCAGTATTTT
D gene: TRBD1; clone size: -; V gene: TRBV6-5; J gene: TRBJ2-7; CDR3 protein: CASSYSRDRPYEQYF; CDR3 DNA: TGTGCCAGCAGTTACTCTAGGGACAGGCCCTACGAGCAGTACTTC
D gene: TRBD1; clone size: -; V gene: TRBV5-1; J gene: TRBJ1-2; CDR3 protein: CASSLTPGQGIYGYTF; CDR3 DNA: TGCGCCAGCAGCTTGACCCCGGGACAGGGCATCTATGGCTACACCTTC
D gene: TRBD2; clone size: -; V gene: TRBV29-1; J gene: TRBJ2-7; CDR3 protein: CSVARGGRAVTGEQYF; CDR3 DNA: TGCAGCGTTGCCCGGGGGGGACGGGCAGTCACGGGGGAGCAGTACTTC
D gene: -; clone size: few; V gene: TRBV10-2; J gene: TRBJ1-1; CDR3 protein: CASSERGFEAFF; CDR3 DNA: TGCGCCAGCAGTGAGAGGGGTTTTGAAGCTTTCTTT
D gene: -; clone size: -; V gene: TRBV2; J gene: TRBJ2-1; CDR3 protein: CASSEKQVWVYNEQFF; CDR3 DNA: TGTGCCAGCAGTGAAAAACAGGTTTGGGTCTACAATGAGCAGTTCTTC
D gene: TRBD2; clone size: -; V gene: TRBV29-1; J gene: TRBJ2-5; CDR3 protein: CSVGPGGPTQETQYF; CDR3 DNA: TGCAGCGTTGGCCCGGGGGGTCCGACCCAAGAGACCCAGTACTTC
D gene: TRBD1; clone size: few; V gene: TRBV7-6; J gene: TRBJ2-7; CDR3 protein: CASSSRDRVSYEQYF; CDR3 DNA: TGTGCCAGCAGCTCCCGGGACAGGGTTTCCTACGAGCAGTACTTC
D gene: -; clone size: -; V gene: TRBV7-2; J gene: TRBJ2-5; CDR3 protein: CASSLSSETQYF; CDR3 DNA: TGTGCCAGCAGCTTATCGAGTGAGACCCAGTACTTC
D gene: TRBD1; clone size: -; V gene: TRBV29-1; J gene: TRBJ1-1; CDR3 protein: CSVGTGETEAFF; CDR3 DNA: TGCAGCGTGGGGACAGGGGAGACTGAAGCTTTCTTT
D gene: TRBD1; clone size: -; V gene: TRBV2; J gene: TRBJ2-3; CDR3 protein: CASSDSARGRPDTQYF; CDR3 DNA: TGTGCCAGCAGTGACAGTGCCAGGGGGCGGCCAGATACGCAGTATTTT
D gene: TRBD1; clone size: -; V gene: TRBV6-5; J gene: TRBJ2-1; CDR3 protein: CASSYRGRRNEQFF; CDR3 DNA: TGTGCCAGCAGTTACAGGGGGCGGCGCAATGAGCAGTTCTTC
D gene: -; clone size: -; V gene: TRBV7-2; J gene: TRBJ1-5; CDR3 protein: CASSHRENQPQHF; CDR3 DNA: TGTGCCAGCAGCCACCGGGAGAATCAGCCCCAGCATTTT
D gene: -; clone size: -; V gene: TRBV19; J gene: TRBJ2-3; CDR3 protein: CASSRASLTDTQYF; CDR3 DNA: TGTGCCAGTAGTAGGGCTAGCCTCACAGATACGCAGTATTTT
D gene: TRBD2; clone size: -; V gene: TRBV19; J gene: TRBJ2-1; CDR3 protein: CASGASGGLYNEQFF; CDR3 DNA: TGTGCCAGTGGGGCTAGCGGGGGGCTGTACAATGAGCAGTTCTTC
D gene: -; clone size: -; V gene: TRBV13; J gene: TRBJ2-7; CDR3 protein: CASSSRDSSYEQYF; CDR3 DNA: TGTGCCAGCAGCTCCCGGGACTCCTCCTACGAGCAGTACTTC
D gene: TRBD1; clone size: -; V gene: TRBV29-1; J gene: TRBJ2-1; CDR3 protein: CSVDDSLGTGREQFF; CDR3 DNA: TGCAGCGTCGATGATTCCCTAGGGACAGGACGTGAGCAGTTCTTC
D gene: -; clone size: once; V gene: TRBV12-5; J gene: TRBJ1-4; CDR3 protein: CASADSFANEKLFF; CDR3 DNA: TGTGCTAGTGCCGACAGTTTCGCGAATGAAAAACTGTTTTTT
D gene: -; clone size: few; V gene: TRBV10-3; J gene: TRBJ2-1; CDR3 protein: CAISDTGGGDEQFF; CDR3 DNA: TGTGCCATCAGTGATACAGGGGGAGGGGATGAGCAGTTCTTC
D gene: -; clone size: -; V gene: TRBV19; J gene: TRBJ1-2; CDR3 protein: CASSIQINYGYTF; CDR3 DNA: TGTGCCAGTAGTATTCAGATTAACTATGGCTACACCTTC
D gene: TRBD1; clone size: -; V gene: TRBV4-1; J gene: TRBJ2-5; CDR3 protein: CASSQVTGGAETQYF; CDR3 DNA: TGCGCCAGCAGCCAAGTTACAGGGGGCGCAGAGACCCAGTACTTC
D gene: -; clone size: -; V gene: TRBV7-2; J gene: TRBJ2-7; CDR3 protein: CASSSLSYEQYF; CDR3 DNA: TGTGCCAGCAGCTCACTAAGCTACGAGCAGTACTTC
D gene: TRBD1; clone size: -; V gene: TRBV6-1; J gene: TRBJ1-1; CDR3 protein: CASSEAGGISEAFF; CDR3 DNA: TGTGCCAGCAGTGAGGCAGGGGGTATTTCTGAAGCTTTCTTT
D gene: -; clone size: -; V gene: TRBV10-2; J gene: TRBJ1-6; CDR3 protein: CASSEGGRALHF; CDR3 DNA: TGCGCCAGCAGTGAAGGGGGTCGAGCCCTCCACTTT
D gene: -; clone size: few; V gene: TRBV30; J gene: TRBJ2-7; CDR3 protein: CAWGGTDPYEQYF; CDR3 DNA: TGTGCCTGGGGAGGGACGGACCCCTACGAGCAGTACTTC
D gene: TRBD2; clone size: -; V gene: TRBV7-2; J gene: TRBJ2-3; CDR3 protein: CASSSGLAGDLDTQYF; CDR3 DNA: TGTGCCAGCAGCTCGGGACTAGCGGGGGATTTAGATACGCAGTATTTT
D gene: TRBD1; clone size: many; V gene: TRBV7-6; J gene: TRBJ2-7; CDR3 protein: CASSSRDRDSYEQYF; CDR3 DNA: TGTGCCAGCAGCTCCCGGGACAGGGACTCCTACGAGCAGTACTTC
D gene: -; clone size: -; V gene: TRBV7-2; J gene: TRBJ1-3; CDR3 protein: CASSLESSGNTIYF; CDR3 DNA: TGTGCCAGCAGCTTAGAGAGCTCTGGAAACACCATATATTTT
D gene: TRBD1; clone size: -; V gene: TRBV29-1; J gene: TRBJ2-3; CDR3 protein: CSVTPGQATDTQYF; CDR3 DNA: TGCAGCGTTACTCCGGGACAGGCCACAGATACGCAGTATTTT
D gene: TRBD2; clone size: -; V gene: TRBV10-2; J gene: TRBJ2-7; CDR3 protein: CASSESPLAGGYEQYF; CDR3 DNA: TGCGCCAGCAGTGAGTCCCCCCTAGCGGGGGGCTACGAGCAGTACTTC
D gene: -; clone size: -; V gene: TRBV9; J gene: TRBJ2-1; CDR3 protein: CASSGQGFNNEQFF; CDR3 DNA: TGTGCCAGCAGCGGGCAGGGGTTCAACAATGAGCAGTTCTTC
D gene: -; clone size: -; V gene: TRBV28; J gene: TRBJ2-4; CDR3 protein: CASTPRDTWAKNIQYF; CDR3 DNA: TGTGCCAGCACCCCCCGGGACACTTGGGCCAAAAACATTCAGTACTTC
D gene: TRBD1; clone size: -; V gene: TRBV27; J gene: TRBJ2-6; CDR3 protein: CASSLSFGGQGFRAGANVLTF; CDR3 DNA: TGTGCCAGCAGTTTATCTTTCGGAGGACAGGGATTCCGGGCTGGGGCCAACGTCCTGACTTTC
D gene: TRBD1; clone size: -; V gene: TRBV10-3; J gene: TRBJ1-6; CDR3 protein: CAISESGGQGSSYNSPLHF; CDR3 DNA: TGTGCCATCAGTGAGTCGGGTGGACAGGGGAGCTCCTATAATTCACCCCTCCACTTT
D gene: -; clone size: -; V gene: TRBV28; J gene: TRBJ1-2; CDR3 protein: CASSFEQDLGSYTF; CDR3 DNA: TGTGCCAGCAGTTTCGAACAGGATCTAGGCAGCTACACCTTC
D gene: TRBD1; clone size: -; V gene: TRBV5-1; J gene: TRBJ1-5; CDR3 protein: CASSFGTGGNNQPQHF; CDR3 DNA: TGCGCCAGCAGCTTCGGGACAGGGGGTAACAATCAGCCCCAGCATTTT
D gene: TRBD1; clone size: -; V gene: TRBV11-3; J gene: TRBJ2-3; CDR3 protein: CASSLGTGTDSDTQYF; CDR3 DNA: TGTGCCAGCAGCTTGGGGACAGGAACCGACTCAGATACGCAGTATTTT